This T cell receptor beta chain was obtained from a study of T-cell reconstitution after alpha-beta-depleted transplantation in children. CDR3 length: 13 amino acids. Trimming pared 8 bases from V and 4 bases from J, leaving 15 bases between. General study findings and limits: T cells produced anew were the main source of T-cell counts and diversity one year after transplant. About two months after transplant, alpha-beta T cells reportedly came from several hundred expanded graft clones. For some patients, TCRbeta diversity was high at day 60 because of recipient T cells and thymic progenitors that survived.

Using unique molecular identifiers, the investigators prepared the TCRbeta library. TCRdb recomputed calls from the PCR reads with MiXCR, one row per CDR3 protein. The sample has some 200,000 distinct CDR3 sequences; 9.5% to 13% are singletons. As to this clonotype: Its antigen is not identified. Just one base apart from a much larger clone, this may be a read error.

V gene TRBV5-3 combines with J gene TRBJ1-2; D unresolved. TRBV5-3 is an ORF; its function is uncertain. The specimen was PBMCs, collected before TCRalphabeta/CD19-depleted stem cell transplant. The TCR comes from a child less than two years old with acute myeloid leukemia, due to receive a stem cell transplant. The CDR3 is CARSPVVGYGYTF. The CDR3 DNA follows: TGTGCCAGGAGCCCGGTGGTAGGCTATGGCTACACCTTC.